One and the same sample provided the 24 T cell receptor beta chains below, sequenced in a study of blood T cell repertoires in COVID-19. Assay: immunoSEQ multiplex PCR; the TCRdb copy retains only in-frame clones and omits some. Among roughly 190,000 clones listed, approximately 90% were seen once. The sequenced sample was PBMCs or T cells enriched from blood (not recorded which). All receptors come from a woman aged 30 to 39 who had recovered from COVID-19.

The chain is built from TRBV19 and TRBJ1-3; D uncertain. The CDR3 totals 15 residues. V lost 3 bases to trimming and J lost 4 bases, with 13 bases between them. Germline assignment: CDR1 LNHDA and CDR2 SQIVND (reference sequence). The CDR3 here is CASSMMFKAGNTIYF. CDR3 nucleotide sequence: TGTGCCAGTAGTATGATGTTTAAAGCGGGAAACACCATATATTTT.

A single count supports this clone. The chain has TRBV5-1 and TRBJ2-1, with 8 nucleotides matching TRBD1. Germline-derived CDR1 and CDR2 are SGHRS and YFSETQ. This CDR3 spans 15 amino acids. V was clipped by 4 bases and J by 0 bases; unmatched bases: 3. The CDR3 sequence is CASSHGQGSYNEQFF. CDR3 nucleotides: TGCGCCAGCAGCCATGGACAGGGCTCCTACAATGAGCAGTTCTTC.

V gene TRBV7-2 combines with J gene TRBJ2-3; possible D gene TRBD1, 6 bases. The CDR3 length is 13 residues. V was clipped by 5 bases and J by 3 bases, with 9 bases between them. From germline, CDR1 is SGHTA and CDR2 FQGNSA. In DNA form, the CDR3 reads TGTGCCAGCAGCACCCAGGGGACAGATACGCAGTATTTT. This translates into CASSTQGTDTQYF.

The J gene is TRBJ2-1, the V gene TRBV3-1 (or the pseudogene TRBV3-2); 7 nucleotides line up with TRBD1. The CDR3 spans 16 residues. Germline-derived CDR1 and CDR2 are LGHDT and YNNKEL (reference sequence). V lost 4 bases to trimming and J lost 2 bases; unmatched junction nucleotides: 8. The CDR3 is CASSPPTGDPYNEQFF. The CDR3 DNA reads as TGTGCCAGCAGCCCGCCTACAGGGGACCCCTACAATGAGCAGTTCTTC.

In this sample, this clone turned up a few times. The chain combines TRBV15 with TRBJ1-5; 8 bases are a match to TRBD1. Germline CDR1 is LNHNV and CDR2 is YYDKDF (reference sequence). The length of the CDR3 is 13 residues. V lost 3 bases and J lost 16; bases outside the gene matches: 11. Here the CDR3 DNA reads TGTGCCACCAGCAGTGACGCCGGACAGGGTACTCATTTT. It specifies CATSSDAGQGTHF.

The CDR3 DNA is TGTGCCAGCAGGCCAAAGGACTACTACAATGAGCAGTTCTTC. It codes for CASRPKDYYNEQFF. V is TRBV6-5 and J is TRBJ2-1, with a weak D call TRBD2 (6 bases). The CDR3 loop spans 14 amino acids. The V gene's germline CDR1 is MNHEY and CDR2 SVGAGI. Between the trimmed V and J ends, which lost 6 bases and 3 bases, there was a span of 12 bases.

The chain employs TRBV9 and TRBJ2-1, with 9 bases lining up with TRBD1. CDR1 and CDR2 (germline): SGDLS, YYNGEE. The CDR3 runs 16 residues. V lost 1 base and J lost 7; bases outside the gene matches: 9. CDR3: CASSVYPGQGINEQFF. The CDR3 nucleotides read TGTGCCAGCAGCGTATATCCAGGACAGGGGATTAATGAGCAGTTCTTC.

The J gene is TRBJ1-5, the V gene TRBV6-1, with D possibly TRBD1 on 5 matching bases. CDR3 length: 17 amino acids. V dropped 1 base and J dropped 0 bases, with 13 bases sitting between them. Germline values: CDR1 MNHNS, CDR2 SASEGT. CDR3 protein: CASSEGVGRFSNQPQHF. The DNA of the CDR3 is TGTGCCAGCAGTGAAGGGGTGGGGCGGTTTAGCAATCAGCCCCAGCATTTT.

The genes are TRBV7-8 and TRBJ2-7; D perhaps matches TRBD2 (5 bases). From germline, CDR1 is SGHVS and CDR2 FQNEAQ. The CDR3 spans 13 residues. V lost 5 bases, J lost 6 bases, and 14 bases lay in between. DNA for the CDR3: TGTGCCAGCAGCGGACTTAGCCCCAGCGAGCAGTACTTC. Translation: CASSGLSPSEQYF.

This clone was counted a single time. The chain employs TRBV27 and TRBJ2-7; no definite D call. There are 14 residues in the CDR3. Trimming pared 8 bases from V and 5 bases from J, leaving 19 bases between. Germline assignment: CDR1 MNHEY and CDR2 SMNVEV (reference sequence). Here the CDR3 DNA reads TGTGCCAGCGCACCTGGTGCCCCCGCGGACGAGCAGTACTTC. Translated, it gives CASAPGAPADEQYF.

This chain connects TRBV5-4 to TRBJ1-5, with D perhaps TRBD1 (6 bases). This CDR3 spans 16 amino acids. Trimming stripped 0 bases from V and 5 bases from J, with 15 bases between. Germline V CDR1 and CDR2: SGHNT, YYREEE (reference sequence). CDR3 region: CASSLAGRGFDQPQHF. In nucleotides, the CDR3 is TGTGCCAGCAGCTTGGCCGGCAGGGGCTTTGATCAGCCCCAGCATTTT.

The chain combines TRBV7-2 with TRBJ2-1; maybe TRBD2 (6 bases). In germline, CDR1 is SGHTA, CDR2 FQGNSA. The CDR3 has 16 amino acids. V was pared by 5 bases and J by 2 bases, with 16 bases between. The CDR3 reads CASSTKLATAYNEQFF. The CDR3 DNA is TGTGCCAGCAGCACAAAGCTAGCGACCGCCTACAATGAGCAGTTCTTC.

The rearrangement links TRBV11-2 to TRBJ1-1, with D perhaps TRBD1 (5 bases). This CDR3 region has 15 residues. Trimming stripped 4 bases from V and 4 bases from J, with 16 bases between. CDR1 and CDR2 (germline): SGHAT, FQNNGV. The CDR3 DNA is TGTGCCAGCAGCTCCCGCGGGGCCCTAAGCACTGAAGCTTTCTTT. Its protein product is CASSSRGALSTEAFF.

This sequence joins TRBV29-1 and TRBJ2-7; 7 bases align to TRBD2. Per the germline V gene, CDR1 is SQVTM and CDR2 is ANQGSEA. After removal of 6 bases from V and 3 bases from J, the junction contained 11 bases not matched to a gene. This CDR3 comprises 14 residues. The CDR3 DNA reads as TGCAGCGTAGTTATAAGGGCGGGGGACTACGAGCAGTACTTC. This codes for CSVVIRAGDYEQYF.

The gene calls are TRBV7-2 and TRBJ1-6; 9 positions match TRBD1. The CDR3 is 17 amino acids. After removal of 1 base from V and 10 bases from J, the junction contained 11 bases not matched to a gene. CDR1 is SGHTA, CDR2 FQGNSA, per germline. Here the CDR3 reads CASSLVPQGQGGSPLHF. As DNA, the CDR3 is TGTGCCAGCAGCTTAGTCCCGCAGGGACAGGGCGGGTCACCCCTCCACTTT.

The genes are TRBV6-6 and TRBJ2-7, with D perhaps TRBD1 (6 bases). Germline CDR1 and CDR2: MNHNY and SVGAGI (reference sequence). The ends were cut back, 3 bases at V and 1 base at J, with 13 bases in the middle. CDR3 length: 15 amino acids. The CDR3 loop reads CASSYGEGGSYEQYF. The CDR3 DNA follows: TGTGCCAGCAGTTATGGGGAAGGGGGTTCCTACGAGCAGTACTTC.

J is TRBJ2-7 and V is TRBV5-1, with 8 positions matching TRBD1. Germline assignment: CDR1 SGHRS and CDR2 YFSETQ. With 3 bases clipped from V and 4 bases from J, the junction kept 12 bases outside the gene matches. This CDR3 is 16 amino acids long. CDR3 nucleotide sequence: TGCGCCAGCAGCTGGGCAGGATCAGGGGGCTCTTACGAGCAGTACTTC. This gives the protein CASSWAGSGGSYEQYF.

The V call is TRBV29-1, the J call TRBJ1-2; 9 bases map to TRBD1. The ends lost 6 bases at V and 8 bases at J; junction bases unmatched: 7. The CDR3 is 12 amino acids. Germline V gene data show CDR1 as SQVTM and CDR2 as ANQGSEA. Here the CDR3 reads CSVLQGAGGYTF. The CDR3 nucleotides read TGCAGCGTACTACAGGGGGCTGGAGGCTACACCTTC.

V usage is TRBV9 and J usage is TRBJ2-3, with a possible D match to TRBD1 (6 bases). Trimming removed 5 bases from V and 2 bases from J, with 18 bases in between. The CDR3 is 16 amino acids. Germline V lookup: CDR1 SGDLS, CDR2 YYNGEE. The chain's CDR3 is CASSDNRDIDTDTQYF. The CDR3 nucleotides are TGTGCCAGCAGTGACAACCGGGACATTGACACAGATACGCAGTATTTT.

The chain joins TRBV4-1 to TRBJ2-1; 12 bases align to TRBD2. Trimming at V came to 3 bases and at J to 8 bases, leaving 11 bases not matched to a gene. CDR1 is MGHRA, CDR2 YSYEKL, per germline. The CDR3 sequence is 17 residues long. CDR3 DNA sequence: TGCGCCAGCAGCCACGCCGGGGCTAGCGGGGGGGCGGATGAGCAGTTCTTC. Its protein product is CASSHAGASGGADEQFF.

This sequence joins TRBV5-1 and TRBJ2-2; perhaps TRBD2 as D (5 bases). The CDR3 is 16 amino acids. Trimming removed 0 bases at V and 2 bases at J, with 11 bases between. Germline V gives CDR1 SGHRS, CDR2 YFSETQ. The CDR3 here is CASSLDFGVNTGELFF. As DNA, the CDR3 is TGCGCCAGCAGCTTGGATTTCGGGGTTAACACCGGGGAGCTGTTTTTT.

V and J are TRBV6-5 and TRBJ2-7; TRBD1 aligns across 7 bases. Germline lookup yields CDR1 MNHEY and CDR2 SVGAGI. V gave up 8 bases and J gave up 1 base; unmatched junction bases: 5. This CDR3 spans 13 amino acids. In DNA, the CDR3 is TGTGCCAGCCTCCGGGACAGTTCCTACGAGCAGTACTTC. Translation gives CASLRDSSYEQYF.

The chain couples TRBV3-1 (or the pseudogene TRBV3-2) to TRBJ1-1, with TRBD1 matching over 10 bases. The CDR3 contains 14 residues. CDR1 and CDR2 from the germline V gene are LGHDT and YNNKEL (reference sequence). V trimming: 4 bases; J trimming: 6 bases; junction bases outside the gene matches: 5. Here the CDR3 reads CASSRTGGVAEAFF. For the CDR3, the DNA is TGTGCCAGCAGCCGGACAGGGGGGGTGGCTGAAGCTTTCTTT.

V and J are TRBV9 and TRBJ2-7; 14 bases map to TRBD2. Trimming at V came to 0 bases and at J to 3 bases, leaving 2 bases not matched to a gene. Germline-derived CDR1 and CDR2 are SGDLS and YYNGEE. CDR3 length equals 16 residues. The CDR3 sequence: CASSVEGLAGGYEQYF. For the CDR3, the DNA is TGTGCCAGCAGCGTAGAAGGACTAGCGGGAGGCTACGAGCAGTACTTC.